This entry is about one TCR beta chain. Its antigen is currently unknown. The data originate from a study of T cells in women clearing cervical HPV infection. Background on the study: No precancer developed; the control's incident HPV16 infection cleared within 12 months.

Profiled with immunoSEQ multiplex PCR; TCRdb holds only in-frame clones, not every one. This repertoire includes about 28,000 clones. Study-level results: Combining TCR richness with V gene abundances gave around 0.87 AUC. Repertoire richness, not evenness, was significantly elevated in CIN3+ cases versus controls.

This TCR was sampled from a woman aged 18 to 75 with a cervical HPV16 infection that either progressed to CIN3+ or cleared (not recorded which). The sequencing input was blood buffy coat.

CDR3 DNA (partial): TGTGCCAGCAGTTACCCGGACAGGGCCTACGAC. Protein sequence: CASSYPDRAYD. The full CDR3 sequence reads CASSYPDRAYDYTF. The V gene is TRBV6-2 or TRBV6-3, the J gene TRBJ1-2; TRBD1 matches 8 bases. The observed sequence ends 3 residues before the CDR3 terminus, with the missing tail filled in from the germline J gene. There are 14 residues in the CDR3. The V gene's germline CDR1 is MNHEY and CDR2 SVGEGT.